This entry lists 24 T cell receptor beta chains sequenced from one sample in a study of T cell responses to AZD1222 COVID-19 vaccine. Produced via immunoSEQ multiplex PCR; TCRdb's table is partial and in-frame only. This sample yields around 140,000 clones, of which about 91% are seen a single time; approximately 2% belongs to the top ten. This material consisted of peripheral blood, taken 28 days after the second AZD1222 dose. These receptors came from an adult who received the AZD1222 COVID-19 vaccine.

This chain joins TRBV6-1 and TRBJ1-2; a weak D match, TRBD1 (5 bases). Per the germline V gene, CDR1 is MNHNS and CDR2 is SASEGT. V was trimmed by 2 bases and J by 3 bases, leaving 13 bases between them. The CDR3 is made up of 15 amino acids. The CDR3 here is CASSERAGSYYGYTF. The CDR3 nucleotides are TGTGCCAGCAGTGAACGTGCAGGGAGCTACTATGGCTACACCTTC.

The chain has TRBV7-2 and TRBJ2-3; the D gene is possibly TRBD1 (6 bases). V lost 4 bases and J 9 bases, leaving 11 bases between the germline ends. In germline, CDR1 is SGHTA, CDR2 FQGNSA. The CDR3 runs 12 residues. The CDR3 DNA sequence: TGTGCCAGCAGCTGGCAGGGACAAACGCAGTATTTT. This sequence encodes CASSWQGQTQYF.

As DNA, the CDR3 is TGTGCCAGCAGTGTGGGGACGTGGAACACCGGGGAGCTGTTTTTT. Protein product: CASSVGTWNTGELFF. This chain links TRBV2 with TRBJ2-2; D may match TRBD1 or TRBD2 (5 bases each). V was clipped by 4 bases and J by 1 base, with 10 bases between them. Germline V gene data show CDR1 as SNHLY and CDR2 as FYNNEI. This CDR3 comprises 15 residues.

The count of this clone is one. The gene calls are TRBV3-1 (or the pseudogene TRBV3-2) and TRBJ1-5; 7 bases align to TRBD1. Germline CDR1 LGHDT, CDR2 YNNKEL (reference sequence). The CDR3 runs to 16 residues. The V and J ends lost 6 bases and 7 bases, in that order; junction bases with no gene match: 15. The CDR3 bases are TGTGCCAGCAGTCAGGGGGGGGGCTTTTTGGCGCAGCCCCAGCATTTT. Amino acids: CASSQGGGFLAQPQHF.

CDR3 in amino acids: CASSQRGGNNEQYF. The DNA for the CDR3 is TGTGCCAGCAGTCAGAGGGGGGGGAACAACGAGCAGTACTTC. The chain carries TRBV3-1 (or the pseudogene TRBV3-2) and TRBJ2-7, with a tentative D call TRBD2 (7 bases). CDR3 size: 14 residues. V gave up 6 bases and J gave up 5 bases, with 17 bases separating them. CDR1 is LGHDT, CDR2 YNNKEL, per germline (reference sequence).

The chain uses TRBV6-5 and TRBJ1-1; possibly TRBD1 for D (5 bases). There are 15 residues in the CDR3. The V end was cut by 7 bases, the J end by 5 bases, with 20 bases between. Germline lookup yields CDR1 MNHEY and CDR2 SVGAGI. The CDR3 reads CASTPLGGSTTEAFF. The CDR3 DNA sequence: TGTGCCAGCACCCCCCTGGGGGGGTCAACAACTGAAGCTTTCTTT.

J is TRBJ2-1 and V is TRBV11-3, with no clear D. CDR1 SGHNT and CDR2 YENEEA come from the germline V gene. CDR3 length equals 13 residues. The V and J ends lost 0 bases and 5 bases respectively, with 5 bases between them. This CDR3 reads CASSLDSHNEQFF. In nucleotides, the CDR3 is TGTGCCAGCAGCTTAGATTCGCACAATGAGCAGTTCTTC.

V usage is TRBV18 and J usage is TRBJ1-1; D is unclear. The CDR3 loop spans 13 amino acids. V was cut by 8 bases and J by 3 bases, with 13 bases left in between. CDR1 KGHSH and CDR2 LQKENI come from the germline V gene. The CDR3 nucleotides read TGTGCCAGCCAAGAGCTCTCGGACACTGAAGCTTTCTTT. Translation: CASQELSDTEAFF.

CDR3 coding DNA: TGCGCCAGCAGCTTCGAGGGAAGCTCTGGAAACACCATATATTTT. Residues: CASSFEGSSGNTIYF. The chain combines TRBV5-1 with TRBJ1-3; D is uncertain. V was shortened by 2 bases and J by 0 bases, with 9 bases between the two germline ends. The germline V gene encodes CDR1 SGHRS and CDR2 YFSETQ. The CDR3 length is 15 residues.

This chain connects TRBV11-3 to TRBJ2-5; no definite D call. The V end lost 1 base, the J end lost 1 base, and 13 bases lay between the germline ends. CDR1 and CDR2 from the germline V gene are SGHNT and YENEEA. The CDR3 length is 16 residues. CDR3 bases: TGTGCCAGCAGCTTAGGGGGTAATTACCCCCAAGAGACCCAGTACTTC. It encodes CASSLGGNYPQETQYF.

This clone has only one observation. CDR3 nucleotides: TGTGCCAGTACTCCGGCGTACCTAAGCGGCGGAAAACTGTTTTTT. Amino acid sequence: CASTPAYLSGGKLFF. The genes are TRBV19 and TRBJ1-4; D uncertain. Germline CDR1 reads LNHDA; CDR2 reads SQIVND (reference sequence). The CDR3 totals 15 residues. V was trimmed by 7 bases and J by 10 bases, leaving 22 bases between them.

The chain combines TRBV7-3 with TRBJ1-1; D is ambiguous. This CDR3 has 13 amino acids. With 3 bases removed from V and 8 bases from J, the gap between germline ends came to 13 bases. CDR1 is SGHTA, CDR2 FQGTGA, per germline. The CDR3 DNA sequence: TGTGCCAGCAGCTTCTCCACTGAGTCCGAAGCTTTCTTT. Its protein is CASSFSTESEAFF.

The chain couples TRBV21-1 to TRBJ2-7. TRBV21-1 is a listed pseudogene. This CDR3 contains 17 residues. In DNA form, the CDR3 reads TGTGCCAGCACCATTACCCCGGACGGAGTGGGCCCGGACGAGCAGTACGTC. It specifies CASTITPDGVGPDEQYV.

The rearrangement links TRBV6-2 or TRBV6-3 to TRBJ1-1; no firm D call. Trimming shortened V by 5 bases and J by 1 base, and 8 bases separated the two germline ends. Germline loops: CDR1 MNHEY, CDR2 SVGEGT. The CDR3 consists of 13 residues. The CDR3 DNA is TGTGCCAGCAGTACCCGGGAGAACACTGAAGCTTTCTTT. The encoded protein is CASSTRENTEAFF.

The CDR3 region has the DNA TGTGCCAGCAGCTTAGCCCCTCCGGAGAATGAGCAGTTCTTC. Its translation: CASSLAPPENEQFF. The chain employs TRBV11-3 and TRBJ2-1; unclear D gene. CDR1 SGHNT and CDR2 YENEEA come from the germline V gene. The CDR3 runs to 14 residues. The V gene lost 1 base and the J gene lost 7 bases, with 11 bases spanning the gap.

This clone appeared once. This chain joins TRBV9 and TRBJ1-1, with unresolved D. The CDR3 extends over 13 amino acids. Germline CDR1 SGDLS, CDR2 YYNGEE. The V gene lost 0 bases and the J gene lost 3 bases, with 6 bases spanning the gap. CDR3 nucleotides: TGTGCCAGCAGCGTAGTCGGGTACACTGAAGCTTTCTTT. It translates to CASSVVGYTEAFF.

This sequence joins TRBV7-9 and TRBJ1-2; D perhaps matches TRBD1 (5 bases). CDR1 is SEHNR and CDR2 is FQNEAQ in the germline V gene (reference sequence). This CDR3 has 18 amino acids. V lost 1 base and J 1 base, leaving 19 bases between the germline ends. The CDR3 DNA sequence: TGTGCCAGCAGCTTAGGGAGGGGACTGGGAGACCATAACTATGGCTACACCTTC. Translated, it gives CASSLGRGLGDHNYGYTF.

The genes are TRBV7-8 and TRBJ2-7, with 11 bases lining up with TRBD1. CDR1 is SGHVS, CDR2 FQNEAQ, per germline. The CDR3 runs to 15 residues. J was trimmed by 1 base and V by 5 bases; bases with no gene match: 4. The CDR3 coding sequence is TGTGCCAGCAGCCTTGGGACAGGGGGATCCTACGAGCAGTACTTC. Translated: CASSLGTGGSYEQYF.

The rearrangement uses TRBV7-9 and TRBJ1-1, with D unresolved. In germline, CDR1 is SEHNR, CDR2 FQNEAQ (reference sequence). This CDR3 is built from 14 residues. The V end was cut by 2 bases, the J end by 0 bases, with 7 bases between. CDR3 region: CASSLNRLNTEAFF. CDR3 sequence (DNA): TGTGCCAGCAGCTTAAACAGATTGAACACTGAAGCTTTCTTT.

The chain couples TRBV19 to TRBJ2-7; D could derive from TRBD1 or TRBD2 (5 bases each). The V gene lost 1 base and the J gene lost 5 bases, with 12 bases spanning the gap. The CDR3 contains 14 residues. Germline-derived CDR1 and CDR2 are LNHDA and SQIVND (reference sequence). Here the CDR3 reads CASSIGGGVNEQYF. The CDR3 bases are TGTGCCAGTAGTATAGGTGGGGGAGTCAACGAGCAGTACTTC.

This clone has only a few counts. The chain recombines TRBV5-6 with TRBJ1-1; D is undetermined. V lost 4 bases to trimming and J lost 5 bases, with 9 bases between them. The germline V gene encodes CDR1 SGHDT and CDR2 YYEEEE. CDR3 length: 12 residues. CDR3 sequence: CASSHDGTEAFF. CDR3 in DNA: TGTGCCAGCAGCCACGACGGGACTGAAGCTTTCTTT.

The rearrangement joins TRBV7-2 to TRBJ1-2, with 9 bases fitting TRBD1. CDR3 length: 15 amino acids. J gave up 4 bases and V 1 base, and 4 bases lay outside the gene matches. CDR1 and CDR2 from the germline V gene are SGHTA and FQGNSA. The CDR3, as DNA: TGTGCCAGCAGCTTAGTACAGGGGGCAAGCTATGGCTACACCTTC. This encodes CASSLVQGASYGYTF.

This chain links TRBV3-1 (or the pseudogene TRBV3-2) with TRBJ2-7; D is possibly TRBD2 (6 bases). V was clipped by 4 bases and J by 5 bases, with 24 bases between them. Germline V gene sequence: CDR1 LGHDT, CDR2 YNNKEL (reference sequence). There are 17 residues in the CDR3. In DNA form, the CDR3 reads TGTGCCAGCAGCCCTTCGCTGCTACTAGGCTCGGGGGACGAGCAGTACTTC. Amino acid sequence: CASSPSLLLGSGDEQYF.

V gene TRBV6-5 combines with J gene TRBJ1-6, with D unresolved. Germline V gives CDR1 MNHEY, CDR2 SVGAGI. V dropped 2 bases and J dropped 5 bases, with 4 bases sitting between them. The CDR3 runs 13 residues. The CDR3 DNA follows: TGTGCCAGCAGTTACCAGGATAATTCACCCCTCCACTTT. Protein sequence: CASSYQDNSPLHF.